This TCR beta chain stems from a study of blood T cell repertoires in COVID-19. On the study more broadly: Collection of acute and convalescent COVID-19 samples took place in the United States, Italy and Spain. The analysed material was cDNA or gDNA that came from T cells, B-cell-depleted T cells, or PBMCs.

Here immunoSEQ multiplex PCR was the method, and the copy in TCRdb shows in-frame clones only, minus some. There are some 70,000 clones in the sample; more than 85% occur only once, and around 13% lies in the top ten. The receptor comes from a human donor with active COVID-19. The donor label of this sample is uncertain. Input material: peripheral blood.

The CDR3 spells CASSSGGSSYEQYF. CDR3 nucleotide sequence: TGCGCCAGCAGCTCCGGTGGGAGCTCCTACGAGCAGTACTTC. The chain is built from TRBV5-1 and TRBJ2-7; a possible D gene is TRBD2 (5 bases). Germline-derived CDR1 and CDR2 are SGHRS and YFSETQ. The V end lost 3 bases, the J end lost 0 bases, and 10 bases lay between the germline ends. The CDR3 has 14 residues.